The 16 T cell receptor beta chains below all came from one sample that was sequenced in a study of blood T cell repertoires in COVID-19. Repertoires were generated with immunoSEQ multiplex PCR, while TCRdb's copy carries only in-frame clones and drops some. The table lists about 96,000 clones, roughly 90% of them singletons, with 3.5% to 5% in the top ten. Material for sequencing was peripheral blood. These receptor sequences come from a human donor with COVID-19, enrolled during active disease. The donor label of this sample is uncertain.

The chain links TRBV27 to TRBJ2-3; 9 positions match TRBD1. V lost 6 bases and J lost 5; bases outside the gene matches: 9. This CDR3 has 15 residues. The V gene's germline CDR1 is MNHEY and CDR2 SMNVEV (reference sequence). In nucleotides, the CDR3 is TGTGCCAGCAGGAGACAGGGGGTATTAAGAGATACGCAGTATTTT. Translated: CASRRQGVLRDTQYF.

CDR3 in amino acids: CASSWNRTPRTQYF. The CDR3 nucleotides read TGTGCCAGCAGCTGGAACAGGACCCCAAGGACCCAGTACTTC. This sequence joins TRBV5-4 and TRBJ2-5, with a tentative D call TRBD1 (5 bases). Germline CDR1 SGHNT, CDR2 YYREEE (reference sequence). Deletions cut 3 bases from V and 7 bases from J, with 16 bases between. The CDR3 has 14 amino acids.

The chain couples TRBV6-5 to TRBJ1-2; D is perhaps TRBD1 (5 bases). CDR3 length: 14 amino acids. CDR1 is MNHEY and CDR2 is SVGAGI in the germline V gene. V lost 6 bases and J lost 7, with 18 bases in between. The CDR3 region is CASRKEGEVSGYTF. The CDR3 DNA is TGTGCCAGCAGAAAAGAAGGGGAAGTGAGTGGCTACACCTTC.

The chain is built from TRBV10-3 and TRBJ2-1; 8 nucleotides match TRBD1. Germline V gene data show CDR1 as ENHRY and CDR2 as SYGVKD. The CDR3 contains 15 residues. V lost 8 bases and J lost 4; bases outside the gene matches: 10. CDR3 sequence reads: CAIGSSRDRYNEQFF. In DNA form, the CDR3 reads TGTGCCATCGGTTCGTCCCGGGACAGGTACAATGAGCAGTTCTTC.

The rearrangement uses TRBV19 and TRBJ2-2; no clear D gene. V shed 6 bases and J shed 5 bases, with 19 bases lying between them. CDR3 length: 16 amino acids. Looked up from germline, CDR1 is LNHDA and CDR2 is SQIVND (reference sequence). In DNA, the CDR3 is TGTGCCAGTAGCCGCCTATTGATCGGAGTAACCGGGGAGCTGTTTTTT. This translates into CASSRLLIGVTGELFF.

The chain uses TRBV4-2 and TRBJ2-1, with D possibly TRBD2 on 7 matching bases. Germline V gene data show CDR1 as LGHNA and CDR2 as YNFKEQ. With 1 base removed from V and 7 bases from J, the gap between germline ends came to 23 bases. CDR3 length: 18 residues. Here the CDR3 reads CASSQVRWGAGEDNEQFF. CDR3 DNA: TGTGCCAGCAGCCAAGTGCGCTGGGGGGCGGGGGAGGATAATGAGCAGTTCTTC.

The count of this clone is one. The rearrangement joins TRBV24-1 to TRBJ2-3; D is ambiguous. V lost 4 bases to trimming and J lost 0 bases, with 7 bases between them. Germline CDR1 KGHDR, CDR2 SFDVKD. This CDR3 is 14 amino acids long. CDR3 in DNA: TGTGCCACCAGTGACCCCGGGAGCACAGATACGCAGTATTTT. This codes for CATSDPGSTDTQYF.

This chain uses TRBV6-1 with TRBJ1-2; TRBD1 agrees at 8 bases. CDR1 and CDR2 (germline): MNHNS, SASEGT. The CDR3 length is 16 residues. Losses at the gene ends were 0 bases for V and 4 bases for J; bases not matched to a gene: 7. CDR3 in DNA: TGTGCCAGCAGTGAAGCGATGGGACAGGAATTCTATGGCTACACCTTC. Residues: CASSEAMGQEFYGYTF.

The chain uses TRBV5-5 and TRBJ2-3; 10 positions agree with TRBD2. The CDR3 has 19 residues. V shed 0 bases, J shed 3 bases, and the junction held 13 bases outside the gene matches. Per germline, CDR1 SGHKS and CDR2 YYEKEE (reference sequence). CDR3 sequence reads: CASSLDVLAGVVRTDTQYF. For the CDR3, the DNA is TGTGCCAGCAGCTTGGATGTGCTAGCGGGAGTGGTTAGGACAGATACGCAGTATTTT.

J is TRBJ2-1 and V is TRBV9, with TRBD2 matching 11 bases. Germline V gives CDR1 SGDLS, CDR2 YYNGEE. CDR3 length equals 16 residues. V lost 4 bases and J lost 4; bases outside the gene matches: 7. DNA for the CDR3: TGTGCCAGCAGCTTACGGGCTAGCGGGGGGTACAATGAGCAGTTCTTC. Residues: CASSLRASGGYNEQFF. Looking up the rest from reference TRBV9 and TRBJ2-1 gives the full variable domain: DSGVTQTPKHLITATGQRVTLRCSPRSGDLSVYWYQQSLDQGLQFLIQYYNGEERAKGNILERFSAQQFPDLHSELNLSSLELGDSALYFCASSLRASGGYNEQFFGPGTRLTVL.

This chain links TRBV5-6 with TRBJ2-7, with TRBD1 matching 8 bases. V was pared by 3 bases and J by 6 bases, with 2 bases of the junction left unmatched. Germline V gene sequence: CDR1 SGHDT, CDR2 YYEEEE. CDR3 length: 12 residues. The CDR3 here is CASSSQGAEQYF. The CDR3 nucleotides read TGTGCCAGCAGCTCTCAGGGGGCCGAGCAGTACTTC.

The rearrangement uses TRBV6-1 and TRBJ1-4; a possible D gene is TRBD1 (5 bases). The V gene's germline CDR1 is MNHNS and CDR2 SASEGT. Trimming left V 0 bases short and J 8 bases short, with 10 bases between. The CDR3 spans 14 residues. CDR3 in amino acids: CASSEAGGGEKLFF. CDR3 nucleotides: TGTGCCAGCAGTGAAGCGGGGGGAGGAGAAAAACTGTTTTTT.

The chain has TRBV4-1 and TRBJ1-3; 7 nucleotides agree with TRBD1. Looked up from germline, CDR1 is MGHRA and CDR2 is YSYEKL. This CDR3 contains 15 residues. The V segment lost 4 bases and the J segment 3 bases; nucleotides outside the gene matches: 6. The CDR3 spells CASSPGQEYGNTIYF. The CDR3 nucleotides are TGCGCCAGCAGCCCCGGACAGGAGTATGGAAACACCATATATTTT.

This chain links TRBV11-3 with TRBJ2-2; D not certain. This CDR3 region has 13 residues. CDR1 and CDR2 from the germline V gene are SGHNT and YENEEA. Trimming cost V 0 bases and J 7 bases, with 6 bases left between them. The CDR3: CASSLDGVGELFF. CDR3 nucleotides: TGTGCCAGCAGCTTAGATGGAGTCGGGGAGCTGTTTTTT.

V gene TRBV5-6 combines with J gene TRBJ1-6; 7 nucleotides match TRBD1. V shed 3 bases, J shed 5 bases, and the junction held 11 bases outside the gene matches. The germline V gene encodes CDR1 SGHDT and CDR2 YYEEEE. The CDR3 has 17 residues. CDR3 in DNA: TGTGCCAGCAGCTCATTACAGGGGATGCCCCATAATTCACCCCTCCACTTT. Translating it yields CASSSLQGMPHNSPLHF.

The V gene is TRBV7-9, the J gene TRBJ1-2; weak D call: TRBD1 (6 bases). This CDR3 contains 14 residues. V was cut by 8 bases and J by 1 base, with 14 bases left in between. Germline V CDR1 and CDR2: SEHNR, FQNEAQ (reference sequence). CDR3 nucleotides: TGTGCCAGCGCAAGCGGGACATATAACTATGGCTACACCTTC. Its translation: CASASGTYNYGYTF.